Below, 21 T cell receptor beta chains from the same sample are listed, as sequenced in a study of glioma-infiltrating T cells. Amplification of TCR alpha and beta CDR3 regions from RNA used iRepertoire nested multiplex PCR. MiXCR, applied by TCRdb to the multiplex PCR reads, yields one record per CDR3 protein. The table includes more than 95,000 distinct CDR3 sequences, approximately 25% detected once. Sample: glioma tissue, nonneoplastic brain tissue, or PBMCs (not recorded which). The receptors were sampled from a human donor with low-grade glioma or glioblastoma, undergoing nonglioma brain surgery, or in good health (not recorded which).

There are many counts of this clonotype. This chain connects TRBV4-1 to TRBJ2-7; 11 positions agree with TRBD1. The germline gives CDR1 MGHRA, CDR2 YSYEKL. The CDR3 has 16 residues. V trimming: 0 bases; J trimming: 7 bases; junction bases outside the gene matches: 8. As DNA, the CDR3 is TGCGCCAGCAGCCAAGATTATGGACAGGGGGCTTATGAGCAGTACTTC. It codes for CASSQDYGQGAYEQYF.

This clonotype has at least ten counts. This chain links TRBV24-1 with TRBJ2-3; 10 nucleotides align to TRBD2. Per germline, CDR1 KGHDR and CDR2 SFDVKD. The CDR3 runs 15 residues. The V and J ends lost 9 bases and 4 bases, in that order; junction bases with no gene match: 9. The CDR3 is CATRGGTSAPDTQYF. CDR3 DNA sequence: TGTGCCACCCGGGGGGGGACTAGCGCCCCAGATACGCAGTATTTT.

This chain joins TRBV19 and TRBJ2-4; D perhaps matches TRBD2 (6 bases). This CDR3 comprises 15 residues. The V and J ends lost 3 bases and 9 bases respectively, with 18 bases between them. Germline CDR1 and CDR2: LNHDA and SQIVND (reference sequence). The CDR3 bases are TGTGCCAGTAGTATCCGTATTAGCGCGGGAAGCATTCAGTACTTC. It codes for CASSIRISAGSIQYF.

A note on this clonotype: This may be a read error: a much more frequent sequence differs by one nucleotide. This chain joins TRBV12-3 or TRBV12-4 and TRBJ2-3; weak D call: TRBD1 (5 bases). This CDR3 comprises 14 residues. In nucleotides, the CDR3 is TGTGCCAGCAGTTTAAGGGCAGGGTCAGATACGCGGTATTTT. It encodes CASSLRAGSDTRYF.

This clonotype came up many times. The rearrangement links TRBV7-2 to TRBJ2-4; 9 bases match TRBD2. Germline values: CDR1 SGHTA, CDR2 FQGNSA. V trimming: 5 bases; J trimming: 5 bases; junction bases outside the gene matches: 7. This CDR3 contains 15 residues. The CDR3 is CASSPRVAGENIQYF. The CDR3 DNA reads TGTGCCAGCAGCCCCCGAGTAGCGGGGGAAAACATTCAGTACTTC.

The sample holds a few counts of this clonotype. It may be a read error: a sequence one base away is much more abundant. The CDR3 DNA is TGTGCCAGCAGATCCTTCGGGGAGACCCAGTACTTC. This codes for CASRSFGETQYF. The chain carries TRBV6-1 and TRBJ2-5; no reliable D call. Germline values: CDR1 MNHNS, CDR2 SASEGT. The CDR3 covers 12 residues. V was cut by 6 bases and J by 5 bases, with 10 bases left in between.

Ten or more counts support this clonotype. The rearrangement joins TRBV6-1 to TRBJ2-1; D is undetermined. The CDR3 consists of 15 residues. Germline V gene sequence: CDR1 MNHNS, CDR2 SASEGT. Trimming stripped 6 bases from V and 3 bases from J, with 15 bases between. The CDR3 DNA follows: TGTGCCAGCAGCCTAGAGCGTCAGCGCTACAATGAGCAGTTCTTC. Translating it yields CASSLERQRYNEQFF.

This clonotype was counted ten times or more. The J gene is TRBJ2-1, the V gene TRBV6-1, with TRBD2 matching over 12 bases. V was clipped by 5 bases and J by 9 bases; unmatched bases: 14. The CDR3 sequence is 17 residues long. Germline CDR1 and CDR2: MNHNS and SASEGT. The CDR3 DNA follows: TGTGCCAGCAGTCGTAGGTCTAGCGGGAGGGCCGAAGGTGAGCAGTTCTTC. This translates into CASSRRSSGRAEGEQFF.

This clonotype was seen ten or more times. This chain joins TRBV4-2 and TRBJ2-2; perhaps TRBD1 as D (5 bases). Trimming pared 2 bases from V and 4 bases from J, leaving 14 bases between. The CDR3 is 16 amino acids. Germline lookup yields CDR1 LGHNA and CDR2 YNFKEQ. The CDR3 DNA reads TGTGCCAGCAGCCAACCCTTAGACAGTTTCACCGGGGAGCTGTTTTTT. Its translation is CASSQPLDSFTGELFF.

This clonotype showed up just a few times. This could be a read error, since a much larger clone is one nucleotide away. This chain uses TRBV12-3 or TRBV12-4 with TRBJ2-3, with TRBD2 identical over 7 bases. This CDR3 contains 14 residues. V was clipped by 8 bases and J by 4 bases; unmatched bases: 9. The CDR3 region is CASGSATSPDTQYF. In nucleotides, the CDR3 is TGTGCCAGCGGTTCCGCGACTAGCCCAGATACGCAGTATTTT.

This sequence joins TRBV5-5 and TRBJ2-5; D uncertain. V was cut by 2 bases and J by 5 bases, with 13 bases left in between. CDR1 SGHKS and CDR2 YYEKEE come from the germline V gene (reference sequence). The CDR3 loop spans 14 amino acids. CDR3 protein: CASSLTGYMETQYF. CDR3 DNA sequence: TGTGCCAGCAGCTTAACTGGGTATATGGAGACCCAGTACTTC.

The chain joins TRBV11-2 to TRBJ2-3; D gene uncertain. Germline V gene lookup returns CDR1 SGHAT and CDR2 FQNNGV. V shed 3 bases and J shed 5 bases, with 9 bases lying between them. The CDR3 covers 13 residues. In DNA form, the CDR3 reads TGTGCCAGCAGCTTCGGAAAAGGAGATACGCAGTATTTT. Its protein product is CASSFGKGDTQYF.

There are a few counts of this clonotype. With a much larger clone just one base away, this may be a read error. The J gene is TRBJ2-7, the V gene TRBV12-3 or TRBV12-4; no reliable D call. This CDR3 region has 11 residues. Between the trimmed V and J ends, which lost 9 bases and 4 bases, there was a span of 10 bases. CDR3 residues: CARGFPYEQYF. Written as DNA, the CDR3 is TGTGCCAGAGGTTTTCCATACGAGCAGTACTTC.

As for this clonotype: Lacking the conserved final phenylalanine or tryptophan, this CDR3 likely reflects a read error. J is TRBJ2-7 and V is TRBV19; TRBD2 aligns across 12 bases. The CDR3 has 15 amino acids. Germline CDR1 and CDR2: LNHDA and SQIVND (reference sequence). V dropped 2 bases and J dropped 10; count of bases not matched to a gene: 9. The CDR3 DNA reads as TGTGCCAGTAGTATATCCCCTAGCGGGAGGGATCTTCAGTACTTG. This gives the protein CASSISPSGRDLQYL.

This clonotype was counted ten times or more. The V call is TRBV2, the J call TRBJ2-7, with no clear D. The CDR3 sequence is 14 residues long. Germline lookup yields CDR1 SNHLY and CDR2 FYNNEI. Trimming took off 3 bases at V and 1 base at J, with 10 bases between the two ends. The CDR3 spells CASSDWTSSYEQYF. The CDR3 DNA is TGTGCCAGCAGTGACTGGACGAGTTCCTACGAGCAGTACTTC.

Concerning this clonotype: A much larger clone is a single base away; this may be a read error. This chain uses TRBV7-2 with TRBJ2-5, with 11 bases fitting TRBD2. Germline V gives CDR1 SGHTA, CDR2 FQGNSA. The CDR3 loop spans 15 amino acids. CDR3 region: CASSAGLADQEAQYF. The DNA for the CDR3 is TGTGCCAGCAGCGCGGGACTAGCGGACCAAGAGGCCCAGTACTTC. The variable domain in full, with the rest retrieved from reference TRBV7-2 and TRBJ2-5, is GAGVSQSPSNKVTEKGKDVELRCDPISGHTALYWYRQSLGQGLEFLIYFQGNSAPDKSGLPSDRFSAERTGGSVSTLTIQRTQQEDSAVYLCASSAGLADQEAQYFGPGTRLLVL.

The chain is built from TRBV5-1 and TRBJ1-2; D gene unclear. Germline CDR1 is SGHRS and CDR2 is YFSETQ. The ends were cut back, 0 bases at V and 3 bases at J, with 12 bases in the middle. The CDR3 length is 15 residues. This CDR3 reads CASSLALTAHYGYTF. The CDR3 coding sequence is TGCGCCAGCAGCTTGGCCCTCACAGCCCACTATGGCTACACCTTC.

This clonotype was counted ten times or more. The chain links TRBV19 to TRBJ1-2, with TRBD1 identical over 8 bases. The length of the CDR3 is 15 residues. Germline loops: CDR1 LNHDA, CDR2 SQIVND (reference sequence). Unmatched junction bases numbered 7, after V lost 4 bases and J lost 3 bases. The CDR3 spells CASSTSADRDYGYTF. In nucleotides, the CDR3 is TGTGCCAGTAGTACCTCCGCGGACAGGGACTATGGCTACACCTTC.

The chain employs TRBV5-4 and TRBJ2-7; D may be TRBD2 (7 bases). From germline, CDR1 is SGHNT and CDR2 YYREEE (reference sequence). The CDR3 totals 18 residues. V lost 0 bases and J lost 2, with 21 bases in between. This chain's CDR3 is CASSLDPQGGLLAYEQYF. In nucleotides, the CDR3 is TGTGCCAGCAGCTTGGACCCACAGGGAGGGTTATTAGCCTACGAGCAGTACTTC.

Details on this clonotype: A single base separates this from a much larger clone, so it may be a read error. V usage is TRBV4-1 and J usage is TRBJ2-7, with D possibly being TRBD1 (7 bases). Germline-derived CDR1 and CDR2 are MGHRA and YSYEKL. Trimming removed 2 bases at V and 4 bases at J, with 15 bases between. The CDR3 has 15 residues. As DNA, the CDR3 is TGCGCCAGCAGCCAATACCAGGGGGGCAATTACGAGCAGTACTTC. It translates to CASSQYQGGNYEQYF.

A word on this clonotype: A much larger clone is a single base away; this may be a read error. The rearrangement joins TRBV7-2 to TRBJ2-7; 11 bases map to TRBD2. The length of the CDR3 is 15 residues. Germline V gene lookup returns CDR1 SGHTA and CDR2 FQGNSA. Trimming at V came to 5 bases and at J to 5 bases, leaving 8 bases not matched to a gene. The CDR3 protein is CASSGSLAGGHEQYF. The CDR3 region has the DNA TGTGCCAGCAGCGGTTCCCTAGCGGGAGGCCACGAGCAGTACTTC.